Detailed here is one T cell receptor (beta chain). Its antigen is not known. The entry originates in a study of cytomegalovirus exposure and HLA in healthy donors. The study's findings and limits: Solely CMV serostatus was available to characterize immune exposure.

It was with 60 Vbeta and 13 Jbeta primers that the PCR ran. Some clones are missing from TCRdb's copy, which holds only in-frame ones; the method was immunoSEQ multiplex PCR. Here the sample spans 150,000 to 200,000 clones, roughly 68% being singletons. The trim removed 5 bases at V and 5 bases at J, leaving 8 bases unmatched. The CDR3 loop spans 14 amino acids. In germline, CDR1 is SSHAT, CDR2 FNYEAQ (reference sequence). The clonotype originates from a man aged 25-45 years in good health and CMV-seropositive. Sequencing was carried out using PBMCs. This chain joins TRBV7-7 and TRBJ2-5, with 7 bases identical to TRBD2. The CDR3 loop reads CASSIRRGVETQYF. The CDR3 DNA is TGTGCCAGCAGCATCCGACGGGGGGTTGAGACCCAGTACTTC.